This T cell receptor (beta chain) was documented in a study of PD-L1 blockade in urothelial cancer. Study at large: Analysis of blood occurred 3 weeks (second dose) and 6 weeks after treatment start. Counts from blood samples showed a median of around 150,000 T cells.

The time point is: pretreatment peripheral blood. Patients suffered from locally advanced or metastatic urothelial carcinoma. Germline CDR1 is MGHRA and CDR2 is YSYEKL. CDR3 size: 19 residues. Deletions cut 0 bases from V and 4 bases from J, with 25 bases between. Synthetic TCR analog templates were spiked into each PCR. The data were produced by immunoSEQ multiplex PCR, yet TCRdb's version contains in-frame clones alone and is incomplete. The table includes roughly 51,000 clones, around 83% detected once. This sequence was found in a man between 60 and 75 years old with urothelial cancer. This sequence joins TRBV4-1 and TRBJ2-7; D might be TRBD1 (5 bases). The specimen was PBMCs, collected around atezolizumab (anti-PD-L1) treatment. The CDR3 region has the DNA TGCGCCAGCAGCCAAGATGCAGGGTCATCTACTATAGCCCCATACGAGCAGTACTTC. This translates into CASSQDAGSSTIAPYEQYF.